Each of the 17 T cell receptor beta chains below was sequenced from the same sample in a study of T cell responses to AZD1222 COVID-19 vaccine (dated by TCRdb to the early 2020s). The library was produced with the immunoSEQ multiplex PCR assay. The source is immuneACCESS, and TCRdb retained only in-frame sequences with V and J called. Part of the clones is not carried over; for the studies checked, unresolved V genes explain less than half of this, and the remainder is unexplained. This sample comprises about 100,000 clones, about 85% of them detected only once. The biggest ten clones account for about 4.5% of the sample. Read against the paper, the sample's time point label means: baseline before first vaccination. Sequenced here: peripheral blood, sampled on day 0 of AZD1222 vaccination. The source of these receptors is an adult in good health.

The chain is built from TRBV15 and TRBJ1-2; D not resolved. The V end was cut by 5 bases, the J end by 7 bases, with 17 bases between. CDR1 is LNHNV and CDR2 is YYDKDF in the germline V gene (reference sequence). The CDR3 is 14 amino acids. CDR3 sequence reads: CATSLAPGGSGYTF. The CDR3 region has the DNA TGTGCCACCAGCCTCGCGCCAGGCGGGTCTGGCTACACCTTC.

The chain couples TRBV6-5 to TRBJ2-1; 14 nucleotides line up with TRBD2. The CDR3 has 16 amino acids. The V gene end was trimmed by 4 bases and the J gene end by 9 bases; junction bases not matched to a gene: 8. CDR1 is MNHEY and CDR2 is SVGAGI in the germline V gene. CDR3 residues: CASSLRLAGGPGEQFF. CDR3 DNA: TGTGCCAGCAGTTTACGACTAGCGGGGGGGCCGGGTGAGCAGTTCTTC.

J is TRBJ2-7 and V is TRBV6-5, with TRBD1 matching 9 bases. Germline CDR1 reads MNHEY; CDR2 reads SVGAGI. The length of the CDR3 is 16 residues. The junction had 10 bases not matched to a gene; V was cut back by 1 base and J by 6 bases. In DNA form, the CDR3 reads TGTGCCAGCAGTTACTTCACCGGGACAGGGCCCTCCGAGCAGTACTTC. Its protein product is CASSYFTGTGPSEQYF.

The CDR3 loop is CASSSPGTGGGSEKLFF. For the CDR3, the DNA is TGTGCCAGCAGTTCGCCCGGGACAGGGGGAGGGAGCGAAAAACTGTTTTTT. This chain joins TRBV27 and TRBJ1-4; 11 bases are a match to TRBD1. Losses at the gene ends were 4 bases for V and 8 bases for J; bases not matched to a gene: 12. The germline gives CDR1 MNHEY, CDR2 SMNVEV (reference sequence). CDR3 length: 17 amino acids.

This clone was counted between two and nine times. V is TRBV5-1 and J is TRBJ1-1; D is perhaps TRBD1 (6 bases). From germline, CDR1 is SGHRS and CDR2 YFSETQ. V lost 4 bases and J lost 0, with 10 bases in between. This CDR3 has 14 amino acids. In nucleotides, the CDR3 is TGCGCCAGCAGCGGACAGCTTATGAACACTGAAGCTTTCTTT. Translated: CASSGQLMNTEAFF.

The chain recombines TRBV10-3 with TRBJ2-1; 7 bases match TRBD1. Germline values: CDR1 ENHRY, CDR2 SYGVKD. Trimming cost V 7 bases and J 6 bases; bases outside gene matches: 6. The CDR3 has 13 residues. Here the CDR3 DNA reads TGTGCCATCACTGTTGGGGACAGCAATGAGCAGTTCTTC. Its protein is CAITVGDSNEQFF.

The genes are TRBV2 and TRBJ2-7; D is unresolved. V was trimmed by 6 bases and J by 0 bases, leaving 12 bases between them. The CDR3 contains 14 residues. Germline V gene sequence: CDR1 SNHLY, CDR2 FYNNEI. The CDR3 region is CASRSTVGSYEQYF. In DNA form, the CDR3 reads TGTGCCAGCAGATCGACGGTGGGCTCCTACGAGCAGTACTTC.

CDR3 bases: TGTGCCAGCAGCTTAATCCCGGGACAGCTCGACGAGCAGTACTTC. Translating gives CASSLIPGQLDEQYF. V and J are TRBV13 and TRBJ2-7; 7 bases match TRBD1. V was pared by 2 bases and J by 5 bases, with 9 bases of the junction left unmatched. This CDR3 is built from 15 residues. CDR1 is PRHDT and CDR2 is FYEKMQ in the germline V gene (reference sequence).

The J gene is TRBJ2-2, the V gene TRBV7-8; D remains ambiguous. The V gene lost 5 bases and the J gene lost 4 bases, with 20 bases spanning the gap. Germline lookup yields CDR1 SGHVS and CDR2 FQNEAQ. This CDR3 has 17 amino acids. In DNA, the CDR3 is TGTGCCAGCAGCCATGCGATACGATCAGGTCCCACCGGGGAGCTGTTTTTT. Translating gives CASSHAIRSGPTGELFF. The full variable domain, with the rest looked up from reference TRBV7-8 and TRBJ2-2, is GAGVSQSPRYKVAKRGQDVALRCDPISGHVSLFWYQQALGQGPEFLTYFQNEAQLDKSGLPSDRFFAERPEGSVSTLKIQRTQQEDSAVYLCASSHAIRSGPTGELFFGEGSRLTVL.

The CDR3 DNA is TGTGCCAGCAGTTTAACACAGGGGGCTAGGTACGAGCAGTACTTC. Translated, it gives CASSLTQGARYEQYF. The V gene is TRBV27, the J gene TRBJ2-7; 9 bases are shared with TRBD1. J was trimmed by 4 bases and V by 2 bases; bases with no gene match: 6. The CDR3 runs to 15 residues. Germline CDR1 MNHEY, CDR2 SMNVEV (reference sequence).

This clone was observed a single time. The genes are TRBV7-2 and TRBJ1-6; TRBD1 matches 7 bases. The ends lost 0 bases at V and 8 bases at J; junction bases unmatched: 4. The CDR3 has 15 amino acids. The germline CDR1 and CDR2 sequences are SGHTA and FQGNSA. The CDR3 spells CASSLARQGYSPLHF. CDR3 coding DNA: TGTGCCAGCAGCTTAGCCCGACAGGGTTATTCACCCCTCCACTTT.

This sequence joins TRBV5-4 and TRBJ1-4; D is unresolved. Trimming shortened V by 3 bases and J by 5 bases, and 8 bases separated the two germline ends. CDR1 and CDR2 (germline): SGHNT, YYREEE (reference sequence). The CDR3 consists of 13 residues. The CDR3 spells CASSWEQNEKLFF. The DNA for the CDR3 is TGTGCCAGCAGCTGGGAGCAGAATGAAAAACTGTTTTTT.

This chain joins TRBV4-1 and TRBJ2-1; 7 bases match TRBD1. CDR3 length: 19 amino acids. The germline V gene encodes CDR1 MGHRA and CDR2 YSYEKL. Trimming took 1 base from V and 2 from J; bases not matched to a gene: 14. The CDR3 reads CASSQVPLRQGVTYNEQFF. CDR3 sequence (DNA): TGCGCCAGCAGCCAAGTTCCCCTGAGACAGGGCGTTACCTACAATGAGCAGTTCTTC.

This clone was picked up one time. The genes are TRBV19 and TRBJ1-2; D unclear. The CDR3 loop spans 16 amino acids. Trimming stripped 3 bases from V and 7 bases from J, with 21 bases between. Germline lookup yields CDR1 LNHDA and CDR2 SQIVND (reference sequence). This CDR3 reads CASSIGSERGSSGYTF. For the CDR3, the DNA is TGTGCCAGTAGTATTGGTTCAGAGCGAGGGAGTAGTGGCTACACCTTC.

This clone was seen only a few times. The rearrangement uses TRBV7-9 and TRBJ2-2; D may correspond to TRBD1 or TRBD2 (5 bases each). V lost 4 bases and J 2 bases, leaving 17 bases between the germline ends. This CDR3 comprises 17 residues. The V gene's germline CDR1 is SEHNR and CDR2 FQNEAQ (reference sequence). This chain's CDR3 is CASSSSSGPINTGELFF. The CDR3 DNA reads as TGTGCCAGCAGCTCCTCTTCGGGGCCAATTAACACCGGGGAGCTGTTTTTT.

This chain connects TRBV6-7 to TRBJ2-7; D not resolved. TRBV6-7 is known as an ORF, though its function is uncertain. CDR3 size: 13 residues. V was clipped by 0 bases and J by 2 bases, with 5 bases between them. The DNA for the CDR3 is TGTGCCAGCAGTTACTCCTTCCCCTACGAGCAGTACTTC. Encoded protein: CASSYSFPYEQYF.

The rearrangement joins TRBV29-1 to TRBJ1-2; 8 nucleotides line up with TRBD1. The CDR3 is 15 amino acids. J was trimmed by 5 bases and V by 2 bases; bases with no gene match: 10. Germline V lookup: CDR1 SQVTM, CDR2 ANQGSEA. CDR3 nucleotide sequence: TGCAGCGTTGAATTCTCGGACAGGGTAGGATATGGCTACACCTTC. Protein product: CSVEFSDRVGYGYTF.